A single sample gave rise to the 32 T cell receptor beta chains below, sequenced in a study of shared clonotypes between healthy human individuals. Produced via immunoSEQ multiplex PCR; TCRdb's table is partial and in-frame only. Of around 510,000 clones detected, approximately 94% appear once; the ten largest clones hold approximately 0.067%. Source material: naive CD4+ T cells sorted from blood. The subset was: CD45RA+ positively selected. The receptors shown here come from a woman in her thirties in good health.

In its sample, this clone was seen once. The chain joins TRBV5-6 to TRBJ2-7; possible D gene TRBD1, 8 bases. The V gene's germline CDR1 is SGHDT and CDR2 YYEEEE. V was pared by 2 bases and J by 4 bases, with 13 bases between. This CDR3 comprises 14 residues. The CDR3 DNA is TGTGCCAGCAGCTTAGGACAGGGACTATACGAGCAGTACTTC. Protein product: CASSLGQGLYEQYF.

The CDR3 nucleotides read TGTGCCAGCAGCTTAGTAGGGCAGACTAGGGAGACCCAGTACTTC. Amino acid sequence: CASSLVGQTRETQYF. The chain links TRBV7-2 to TRBJ2-5; tentative D call: TRBD2 (6 bases). CDR1 and CDR2 from the germline V gene are SGHTA and FQGNSA. The CDR3 covers 15 residues. Trimming took off 1 base at V and 5 bases at J, with 14 bases between the two ends.

This clone was seen once. J is TRBJ1-2 and V is TRBV6-4; 7 nucleotides line up with TRBD1. V lost 6 bases, J lost 4 bases, and 8 bases stayed unmatched. CDR3 length: 14 residues. Germline V gives CDR1 MRHNA, CDR2 SNTAGT. Written as DNA, the CDR3 is TGTGCCAGCAGCCCCCCCGGGACAGCCTATGGCTACACCTTC. Translation: CASSPPGTAYGYTF.

The CDR3 DNA is TGTGCCAGCAGGATTGTGGGACTAGAGGAGACCCAGTACTTC. Residues: CASRIVGLEETQYF. This sequence joins TRBV28 and TRBJ2-5; TRBD2 matches 8 bases. This CDR3 spans 14 amino acids. Germline V gene data show CDR1 as MDHEN and CDR2 as SYDVKM. V was pared by 6 bases and J by 5 bases, with 8 bases of the junction left unmatched.

The chain joins TRBV7-9 to TRBJ2-5; TRBD2 might be the D (6 bases). The V gene lost 5 bases and the J gene lost 5 bases, with 12 bases spanning the gap. This CDR3 has 13 residues. Per germline, CDR1 SEHNR and CDR2 FQNEAQ (reference sequence). The CDR3 DNA reads as TGTGCCAGCAGCATGACTAGTACGGAGACCCAGTACTTC. Its protein is CASSMTSTETQYF. The full variable domain, completed using reference TRBV7-9 and TRBJ2-5, is DTGVSQNPRHKITKRGQNVTFRCDPISEHNRLYWYRQTLGQGPEFLTYFQNEAQLEKSRLLSDRFSAERPKGSFSTLEIQRTEQGDSAMYLCASSMTSTETQYFGPGTRLLVL.

A note on this clone: The sample has other DNA sequences that encode this CDR3 too. CDR3 sequence (DNA): TGCGCCAGCAGCTTGACGGGATACGAGCAGTACTTC. Translating it yields CASSLTGYEQYF. V is TRBV5-1 and J is TRBJ2-7, with a possible D match to TRBD2 (5 bases). The CDR3 contains 12 residues. The germline CDR1 and CDR2 sequences are SGHRS and YFSETQ. V lost 1 base and J lost 4, with 6 bases in between.

The J gene is TRBJ1-3, the V gene TRBV5-4; D perhaps matches TRBD1 (6 bases). Germline assignment: CDR1 SGHNT and CDR2 YYREEE (reference sequence). Deletions cut 3 bases from V and 0 bases from J, with 7 bases between. The CDR3 covers 14 residues. The CDR3 DNA reads as TGTGCCAGCAGCTCGACAGGCTCTGGAAACACCATATATTTT. Translating it yields CASSSTGSGNTIYF.

The chain couples TRBV4-1 to TRBJ1-2, with D hard to call. Germline V CDR1 and CDR2: MGHRA, YSYEKL. V was pared by 1 base and J by 3 bases, with 15 bases between. The CDR3 covers 16 residues. CDR3 in DNA: TGCGCCAGCAGCCAAGGAAACGGGCCTAACTACTATGGCTACACCTTC. Translated: CASSQGNGPNYYGYTF.

The gene calls are TRBV9 and TRBJ2-6, with 12 positions matching TRBD2. CDR3 length equals 20 residues. CDR1 is SGDLS, CDR2 YYNGEE, per germline. Trimming took 0 bases from V and 2 from J; bases not matched to a gene: 9. DNA of the CDR3: TGTGCCAGCAGCGTAGTTGGGGGACTAGCGGGTTTTGCTGGGGCCAACGTCCTGACTTTC. This codes for CASSVVGGLAGFAGANVLTF.

This chain joins TRBV5-6 and TRBJ2-7; 10 bases agree with TRBD1. J was trimmed by 7 bases and V by 4 bases; bases with no gene match: 14. Germline loops: CDR1 SGHDT, CDR2 YYEEEE. The CDR3 consists of 16 residues. CDR3 in amino acids: CASSPRTGQGRWEQYF. The CDR3 DNA reads TGTGCCAGCAGCCCAAGGACGGGACAGGGGCGATGGGAGCAGTACTTC.

The chain has TRBV29-1 and TRBJ2-5, with D possibly being TRBD1 (5 bases). Near its end, the DNA agrees better with TRBJ2-7, so the J call may be wrong. CDR3 length: 14 residues. Germline-derived CDR1 and CDR2 are SQVTM and ANQGSEA. CDR3 sequence (DNA): TGCAGCGTCCAAACCAAGTGGACATCCTACGAGCAGTACTTC. Translated: CSVQTKWTSYEQYF.

Here the CDR3 DNA reads TGTGCCAGCAGTGACTCCGGAGGGCAGGGCAATGAGCAGTTCTTC. It yields the protein CASSDSGGQGNEQFF. V usage is TRBV6-4 and J usage is TRBJ2-1; weak D call: TRBD2 (6 bases). The V gene lost 0 bases and the J gene lost 6 bases, with 12 bases spanning the gap. From germline, CDR1 is MRHNA and CDR2 SNTAGT. The CDR3 runs 15 residues.

This rearrangement joins TRBV6-1 to TRBJ1-1; D gene uncertain. This CDR3 has 12 residues. Germline lookup yields CDR1 MNHNS and CDR2 SASEGT. Trimming took 4 bases from V and 0 from J, leaving 3 bases between them. The CDR3 loop is CASSVLNTEAFF. CDR3 in DNA: TGTGCCAGCAGTGTTTTGAACACTGAAGCTTTCTTT.

The chain combines TRBV6-1 with TRBJ2-6; D may be TRBD1 (6 bases). The CDR3 is 15 amino acids. Between the trimmed V and J ends, which lost 5 bases and 2 bases, there was a span of 10 bases. Looked up from germline, CDR1 is MNHNS and CDR2 is SASEGT. As DNA, the CDR3 is TGTGCCAGCAGTACAAACAGGGCTGGGGCCAACGTCCTGACTTTC. It is translated as CASSTNRAGANVLTF.

The chain is built from TRBV28 and TRBJ2-7, with 7 nucleotides matching TRBD1. Germline CDR1 MDHEN, CDR2 SYDVKM. This CDR3 contains 14 residues. Trimming at V came to 8 bases and at J to 0 bases, leaving 7 bases not matched to a gene. CDR3 protein: CASVLSGGSYEQYF. The DNA for the CDR3 is TGTGCCAGCGTACTTTCAGGGGGCTCCTACGAGCAGTACTTC.

The chain combines TRBV27 with TRBJ1-1; possible D gene TRBD1, 5 bases. V was pared by 8 bases and J by 3 bases, with 16 bases between. From germline, CDR1 is MNHEY and CDR2 SMNVEV (reference sequence). The CDR3 loop spans 14 amino acids. The CDR3 DNA is TGTGCCAGCCTCAGTAGGGGAGCGCACACTGAAGCTTTCTTT. The encoded protein is CASLSRGAHTEAFF.

J is TRBJ1-5 and V is TRBV28; TRBD1 aligns across 8 bases. J was trimmed by 0 bases and V by 7 bases; bases with no gene match: 5. The CDR3 loop spans 15 amino acids. Germline CDR1 reads MDHEN; CDR2 reads SYDVKM. In nucleotides, the CDR3 is TGTGCCAGCATCGGGACAGGAAGTAGCAATCAGCCCCAGCATTTT. This translates into CASIGTGSSNQPQHF. Looking up the rest from reference TRBV28 and TRBJ1-5 gives the full variable domain: DVKVTQSSRYLVKRTGEKVFLECVQDMDHENMFWYRQDPGLGLRLIYFSYDVKMKEKGDIPEGYSVSREKKERFSLILESASTNQTSMYLCASIGTGSSNQPQHFGDGTRLSIL.

This clone occurred a few times. The chain combines TRBV5-1 with TRBJ2-2; D possibly uses TRBD1 or TRBD2 (5 bases each). In germline, CDR1 is SGHRS, CDR2 YFSETQ. CDR3 length: 16 amino acids. V lost 0 bases to trimming and J lost 4 bases, with 13 bases between them. CDR3 sequence reads: CASSLDGGDPTGELFF. In DNA, the CDR3 is TGCGCCAGCAGCTTGGATGGGGGAGACCCCACCGGGGAGCTGTTTTTT.

J is TRBJ2-1 and V is TRBV28; 9 positions agree with TRBD2. The CDR3 loop spans 15 amino acids. Germline assignment: CDR1 MDHEN and CDR2 SYDVKM. V dropped 7 bases and J dropped 7; count of bases not matched to a gene: 11. The CDR3 region is CASTQRLAEFNEQFF. The CDR3 region has the DNA TGTGCCAGCACCCAACGACTAGCGGAGTTTAATGAGCAGTTCTTC.

This sequence joins TRBV6-6 and TRBJ2-1; 9 bases map to TRBD1. After removal of 9 bases from V and 2 bases from J, the junction contained 2 bases not matched to a gene. Germline lookup yields CDR1 MNHNY and CDR2 SVGAGI (reference sequence). The length of the CDR3 is 13 residues. CDR3 sequence: CASRQGAYNEQFF. The CDR3 DNA sequence: TGTGCCAGTCGACAGGGGGCCTACAATGAGCAGTTCTTC.

V is TRBV19 and J is TRBJ1-5; D is ambiguous. This CDR3 is built from 13 residues. CDR1 is LNHDA and CDR2 is SQIVND in the germline V gene (reference sequence). Trimming removed 2 bases from V and 4 bases from J, with 6 bases in between. CDR3 sequence: CASSITTNQPQHF. The CDR3 DNA sequence: TGTGCCAGTAGTATAACTACAAATCAGCCCCAGCATTTT.

The rearrangement uses TRBV5-4 and TRBJ2-3, with TRBD1 matching 12 bases. The trim removed 1 base at V and 13 bases at J, leaving 10 bases unmatched. The CDR3 has 15 residues. Germline CDR1 reads SGHNT; CDR2 reads YYREEE (reference sequence). This CDR3 reads CASSLSGQGARVKYF. The CDR3 bases are TGTGCCAGCAGCTTGTCGGGACAGGGGGCGCGGGTCAAGTATTTT.

With respect to this clone: At one end the junction does not follow the germline gene, possibly because of a read error. V gene TRBV5-6 combines with J gene TRBJ1-5, with TRBD1 identical over 8 bases. The CDR3 sequence is 13 residues long. Germline values: CDR1 SGHDT, CDR2 YYEEEE. The CDR3 DNA follows: TGTGCCAGCAGTTTGGACAGGGCCGCTCCTCAGCATTTT. Its protein is CASSLDRAAPQHF.

The chain employs TRBV10-3 and TRBJ2-3; D unresolved. The CDR3 runs to 14 residues. V was clipped by 5 bases and J by 0 bases, with 9 bases between them. Germline CDR1 ENHRY, CDR2 SYGVKD. CDR3 DNA: TGTGCCATCAGTTACGGAATTAGCACAGATACGCAGTATTTT. As protein: CAISYGISTDTQYF.

The chain is built from TRBV28 and TRBJ1-3; D not resolved. V was cut by 10 bases and J by 2 bases, with 18 bases left in between. Per the germline V gene, CDR1 is MDHEN and CDR2 is SYDVKM. The CDR3 is 15 residues long. The CDR3 sequence: CATKRGMRAGNTIYF. DNA for the CDR3: TGTGCCACAAAACGGGGTATGAGGGCTGGAAACACCATATATTTT.

The V call is TRBV7-2, the J call TRBJ2-7; 14 nucleotides match TRBD2. The CDR3 consists of 16 residues. Per germline, CDR1 SGHTA and CDR2 FQGNSA. V trimming: 2 bases; J trimming: 2 bases; junction bases outside the gene matches: 2. CDR3 coding DNA: TGTGCCAGCAGCTTAACGGGACTAGCGGGGGCCTACGAGCAGTACTTC. This sequence encodes CASSLTGLAGAYEQYF.

The V and J genes are TRBV6-1 and TRBJ2-2, with 8 bases lining up with TRBD1. This CDR3 spans 13 amino acids. V dropped 10 bases and J dropped 6; count of bases not matched to a gene: 7. The germline V gene encodes CDR1 MNHNS and CDR2 SASEGT. This chain's CDR3 is CATSGQGAGELFF. The CDR3 DNA reads TGTGCCACATCCGGACAGGGTGCCGGGGAGCTGTTTTTT.

J is TRBJ2-7 and V is TRBV5-4, with D maybe TRBD2 (6 bases). Germline CDR1 is SGHNT and CDR2 is YYREEE (reference sequence). V was clipped by 0 bases and J by 0 bases, with 16 bases between them. The length of the CDR3 is 17 residues. The CDR3 DNA reads TGTGCCAGCAGCTTGGCCGGGAGCCAGCGTAGCTCCTACGAGCAGTACTTC. Protein product: CASSLAGSQRSSYEQYF.

This chain uses TRBV19 with TRBJ2-1; possible D gene TRBD2, 7 bases. The CDR3 loop spans 14 amino acids. V lost 4 bases and J 2 bases, leaving 9 bases between the germline ends. The V gene's germline CDR1 is LNHDA and CDR2 SQIVND (reference sequence). The CDR3 sequence is CASSREGAYNEQFF. The CDR3 DNA sequence: TGTGCCAGTAGTAGGGAGGGGGCCTACAATGAGCAGTTCTTC. The variable domain in full, completed from reference TRBV19 and TRBJ2-1, reads DGGITQSPKYLFRKEGQNVTLSCEQNLNHDAMYWYRQDPGQGLRLIYYSQIVNDFQKGDIAEGYSVSREKKESFPLTVTSAQKNPTAFYLCASSREGAYNEQFFGPGTRLTVL.

The V gene is TRBV19, the J gene TRBJ1-2; the D gene is possibly TRBD1 (5 bases). The germline V gene encodes CDR1 LNHDA and CDR2 SQIVND (reference sequence). The CDR3 has 15 amino acids. V was shortened by 5 bases and J by 3 bases, with 16 bases between the two germline ends. CDR3 coding DNA: TGTGCCAGTAGTGGCTCCGACGGAGGGGACTATGGCTACACCTTC. As protein: CASSGSDGGDYGYTF.

The chain combines TRBV15 with TRBJ2-2; no reliable D call. The CDR3 length is 12 residues. Germline V gene data show CDR1 as LNHNV and CDR2 as YYDKDF (reference sequence). V was trimmed by 1 base and J by 7 bases, leaving 4 bases between them. Here the CDR3 reads CATSRVDGELFF. In nucleotides, the CDR3 is TGTGCCACCAGCAGAGTGGACGGGGAGCTGTTTTTT.

This clone was recorded once. The chain is built from TRBV28 and TRBJ2-2; 14 nucleotides line up with TRBD2. CDR3 length equals 18 residues. The junction had 13 bases not matched to a gene; V was cut back by 7 bases and J by 6 bases. Germline CDR1 reads MDHEN; CDR2 reads SYDVKM. This chain's CDR3 is CASNSIGTSGSRPGELFF. The CDR3 nucleotides are TGTGCCAGCAACTCTATAGGGACTAGCGGGAGTCGACCCGGGGAGCTGTTTTTT.